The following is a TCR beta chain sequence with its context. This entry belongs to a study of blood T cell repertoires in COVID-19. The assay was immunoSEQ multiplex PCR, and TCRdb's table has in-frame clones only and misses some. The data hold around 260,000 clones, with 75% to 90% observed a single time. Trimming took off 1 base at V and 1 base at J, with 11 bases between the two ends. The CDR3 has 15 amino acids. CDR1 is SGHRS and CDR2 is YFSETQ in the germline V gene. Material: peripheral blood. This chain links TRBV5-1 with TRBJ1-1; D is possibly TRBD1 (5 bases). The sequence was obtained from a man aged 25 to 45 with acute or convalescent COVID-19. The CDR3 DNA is TGCGCCAGCAGCTTGACAGGCGAATCGAACACTGAAGCTTTCTTT. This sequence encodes CASSLTGESNTEAFF.